This T cell receptor beta chain was obtained from a study of response to subunit inactivated influenza vaccine. TCRdb analysed the RT-PCR reads with MiXCR anew, one entry per CDR3 protein. The table has about 520,000 distinct CDR3 sequences, approximately 11% seen once. This CDR3 is 12 amino acids long. V was pared by 5 bases and J by 6 bases, with 7 bases between. Germline-derived CDR1 and CDR2 are SEHNR and FQNEAQ (reference sequence). Remarks on this clonotype: Its specificity is unknown.

General study findings and limits: Each seasonal influenza vaccination, the authors suggested, recruits few new T cells.

Here the sequenced sample was PBMCs from blood, taken 45 days after vaccination. The V gene is TRBV7-9, the J gene TRBJ2-2, with D hard to call. This TCR derives from a man aged 45-60 years who received an inactivated influenza vaccine. The CDR3 protein is CASSRPAGELFF. CDR3 bases: TGTGCCAGCAGCCGCCCGGCCGGGGAGCTGTTTTTT.